This T cell receptor beta chain came from a study of T-cell reconstitution after alpha-beta-depleted transplantation in children. Germline CDR1 DFQATT, CDR2 SNEGSKA (reference sequence). Trimming stripped 0 bases from V and 7 bases from J, with 12 bases between. CDR3 length: 13 residues. Study results and limitations: T-cell numbers and diversity, one year after transplant, stemmed largely from T cells that were newly produced. Recipient T cells and thymic progenitors that survived gave rise to the high TCRbeta diversity observed at day 60 in some patients. About two months after transplant, alpha-beta T cells reportedly came from several hundred expanded graft clones.

This clonotype was observed a handful of times. The antigen is unknown. The TCRbeta library incorporated unique molecular identifiers. MiXCR, applied by TCRdb to the PCR reads, yields one record per CDR3 protein. Here the sample spans fewer than 400,000 distinct CDR3 sequences, more than 20% being singletons. This clonotype was obtained from a male patient younger than 18 who had a stem cell transplant for acute lymphoblastic leukemia, so the T cells may come from the graft donor. Specimen: PBMCs, mostly from graft donor cells, collected 180 days after TCRalphabeta/CD19-depleted stem cell transplant. This sequence joins TRBV20-1 and TRBJ1-2; D not certain. CDR3 in DNA: TGCAGTGCTAGAGATCTTGAAGTGGGTGGCTACACCTTC. Translated: CSARDLEVGGYTF.